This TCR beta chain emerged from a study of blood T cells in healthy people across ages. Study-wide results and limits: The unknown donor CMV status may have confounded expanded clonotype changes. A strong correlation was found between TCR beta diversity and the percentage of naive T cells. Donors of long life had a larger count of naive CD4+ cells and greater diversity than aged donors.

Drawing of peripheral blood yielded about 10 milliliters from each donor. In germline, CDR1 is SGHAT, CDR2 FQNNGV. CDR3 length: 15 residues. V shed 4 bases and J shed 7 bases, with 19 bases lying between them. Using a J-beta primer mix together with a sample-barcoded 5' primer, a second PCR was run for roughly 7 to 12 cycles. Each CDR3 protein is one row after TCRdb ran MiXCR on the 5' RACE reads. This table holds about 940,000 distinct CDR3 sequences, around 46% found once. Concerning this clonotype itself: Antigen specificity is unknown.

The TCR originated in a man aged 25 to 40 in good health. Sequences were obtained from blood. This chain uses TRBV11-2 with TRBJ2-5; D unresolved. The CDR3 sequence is CASSSRPADPGTQYF. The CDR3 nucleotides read TGTGCCAGCAGCTCCCGGCCGGCAGACCCGGGGACCCAGTACTTC.